The next 29 T cell receptor beta chains were all read from a single sample in a study of T cells in Graves' hyperthyroidism and ophthalmopathy. The investigators amplified TCR beta CDR3 regions from RNA transcripts. Researchers ran a first-round RT-PCR on the TCR CDR3 using the HTBI primer set. TCRdb passed the multiplex PCR reads through MiXCR, listing each CDR3 protein once. This table has 560,000 or so distinct CDR3 sequences, less than 20% appearing once. The sequencing sample was made of blood. The receptors were gathered from a man aged 35 to 55 with Graves' ophthalmopathy.

This clonotype was seen a handful of times. This chain connects TRBV27 to TRBJ1-2; D gene ambiguous. V dropped 5 bases and J dropped 4 bases, with 8 bases sitting between them. The CDR3 runs to 12 residues. Looked up from germline, CDR1 is MNHEY and CDR2 is SMNVEV (reference sequence). The CDR3 loop reads CASSKGGYGYTF. CDR3 sequence (DNA): TGTGCCAGCAGTAAAGGTGGCTATGGCTACACCTTC.

The chain links TRBV19 to TRBJ1-1; no clear D. The CDR3 runs to 14 residues. V gave up 6 bases and J gave up 2 bases, with 13 bases separating them. Looked up from germline, CDR1 is LNHDA and CDR2 is SQIVND (reference sequence). This chain's CDR3 is CASRFVLGNTEAFF. The CDR3 DNA sequence: TGTGCCAGTAGGTTTGTTTTGGGAAACACTGAAGCTTTCTTT. Complete variable domain (other parts from reference TRBV19 and TRBJ1-1): DGGITQSPKYLFRKEGQNVTLSCEQNLNHDAMYWYRQDPGQGLRLIYYSQIVNDFQKGDIAEGYSVSREKKESFPLTVTSAQKNPTAFYLCASRFVLGNTEAFFGQGTRLTVV.

This clonotype was found a few times. The V gene is TRBV13, the J gene TRBJ2-1, with 7 bases lining up with TRBD2. V dropped 4 bases and J dropped 0; count of bases not matched to a gene: 6. This CDR3 spans 16 amino acids. Germline-derived CDR1 and CDR2 are PRHDT and FYEKMQ (reference sequence). CDR3 residues: CASSSRGGVSYNEQFF. CDR3 nucleotides: TGTGCCAGCAGCTCCCGCGGGGGAGTCTCCTACAATGAGCAGTTCTTC. The full variable domain, rest sourced from reference TRBV13 and TRBJ2-1, is AAGVIQSPRHLIKEKRETATLKCYPIPRHDTVYWYQQGPGQDPQFLISFYEKMQSDKGSIPDRFSAQQFSDYHSELNMSSLELGDSALYFCASSSRGGVSYNEQFFGPGTRLTVL.

In this sample, this clonotype turned up many times. J is TRBJ2-5 and V is TRBV28, with D tentatively TRBD1 (6 bases). This CDR3 comprises 14 residues. Germline CDR1 reads MDHEN; CDR2 reads SYDVKM. V lost 5 bases, J lost 4 bases, and 14 bases lay in between. This chain's CDR3 is CASSPDRRRETQYF. In nucleotides, the CDR3 is TGTGCCAGCAGTCCGGACAGAAGAAGAGAGACCCAGTACTTC.

The table lists this clonotype with many counts. The V and J genes are TRBV29-1 and TRBJ2-3; D gene ambiguous. CDR3 length: 11 residues. Trimming shortened V by 3 bases and J by 4 bases, and 5 bases separated the two germline ends. Germline V gene sequence: CDR1 SQVTM, CDR2 ANQGSEA. CDR3 residues: CSVEAADTQYF. In DNA form, the CDR3 reads TGCAGCGTTGAGGCGGCAGATACGCAGTATTTT.

This sequence joins TRBV6-5 and TRBJ2-1; 12 bases map to TRBD2. Germline V gives CDR1 MNHEY, CDR2 SVGAGI. The CDR3 is 15 residues long. Trimming cost V 2 bases and J 8 bases; bases outside gene matches: 4. The CDR3 protein is CASSYRLAGEDEQFF. For the CDR3, the DNA is TGTGCCAGCAGTTACCGACTAGCGGGAGAGGATGAGCAGTTCTTC.

This clonotype has ten or more counts. CDR3 nucleotides: TGTGCCAGCCGCAGAGTTCGTACTACTGCAACTAATGAAAAACTGTTTTTT. Translating it yields CASRRVRTTATNEKLFF. The rearrangement links TRBV28 to TRBJ1-4; D is unresolved. The CDR3 length is 17 residues. Germline loops: CDR1 MDHEN, CDR2 SYDVKM. Trimming took off 8 bases at V and 0 bases at J, with 19 bases between the two ends.

This clonotype was seen ten or more times. The rearrangement joins TRBV7-2 to TRBJ2-3; D is possibly TRBD2 (6 bases). The V gene lost 0 bases and the J gene lost 5 bases, with 9 bases spanning the gap. The CDR3 is 14 amino acids. Germline values: CDR1 SGHTA, CDR2 FQGNSA. The CDR3 DNA is TGTGCCAGCAGCTTAGCCCGGGGGAGAGATACGCAGTATTTT. Amino acid sequence: CASSLARGRDTQYF.

This clonotype was observed at least ten times. V gene TRBV2 combines with J gene TRBJ2-3, with 8 bases identical to TRBD1. V was clipped by 6 bases and J by 8 bases; unmatched bases: 13. This CDR3 has 15 residues. From germline, CDR1 is SNHLY and CDR2 FYNNEI. The DNA of the CDR3 is TGTGCCAGCAGGGCCTCAGGGGGCCAAAGGGGTACGCAGTATTTT. It yields the protein CASRASGGQRGTQYF.

This clonotype was seen only a few times. This chain uses TRBV9 with TRBJ2-5; D unresolved. In germline, CDR1 is SGDLS, CDR2 YYNGEE. This CDR3 is 15 amino acids long. The V gene lost 2 bases and the J gene lost 2 bases, with 13 bases spanning the gap. CDR3 region: CASSVEWWAQETQYF. The CDR3 DNA reads TGTGCCAGCAGCGTGGAGTGGTGGGCTCAAGAGACCCAGTACTTC.

The CDR3 reads CASSKTAIGSLYEQYF. The CDR3, as DNA: TGTGCCAGCAGCAAGACCGCGATTGGGTCCCTCTACGAGCAGTACTTC. The chain employs TRBV7-8 and TRBJ2-7; no clear D. V lost 5 bases and J 3 bases, leaving 20 bases between the germline ends. The germline CDR1 and CDR2 sequences are SGHVS and FQNEAQ. This CDR3 spans 16 amino acids.

This clonotype was counted many times. Written as DNA, the CDR3 is TGTGCCGGGAACAGGGGATGGAACACTGAAGCTTTCTTT. The encoded protein is CAGNRGWNTEAFF. This chain connects TRBV30 to TRBJ1-1; 7 bases align to TRBD1. The J segment lost 1 base and the V segment lost 8 bases, leaving 7 bases of the junction unmatched. Germline CDR1 reads GTSNPN; CDR2 reads SVGIG (reference sequence). The CDR3 is 13 residues long.

This clonotype has ten or more counts. The gene calls are TRBV5-1 and TRBJ1-2, with a tentative D call TRBD1 (5 bases). V lost 4 bases and J 3 bases, leaving 10 bases between the germline ends. The CDR3 has 13 amino acids. The germline CDR1 and CDR2 sequences are SGHRS and YFSETQ. The CDR3 is CASSTGHDYGYTF. DNA of the CDR3: TGCGCCAGCAGCACCGGACACGACTATGGCTACACCTTC.

J is TRBJ1-2 and V is TRBV5-5; D remains ambiguous. The germline V gene encodes CDR1 SGHKS and CDR2 YYEKEE (reference sequence). Deletions cut 1 base from V and 0 bases from J, with 13 bases between. This CDR3 comprises 16 residues. CDR3 coding DNA: TGTGCCAGCAGCTTGAGATGGGATCGTGCTAACTATGGCTACACCTTC. It encodes CASSLRWDRANYGYTF.

In its sample, this clonotype was seen many times. The chain has TRBV11-2 and TRBJ2-7, with D hard to call. The CDR3 sequence is 14 residues long. Germline V gives CDR1 SGHAT, CDR2 FQNNGV. V was shortened by 4 bases and J by 0 bases, with 10 bases between the two germline ends. CDR3 bases: TGTGCCAGCAGCTCAACAGTTAGCTCCTACGAGCAGTACTTC. Its protein product is CASSSTVSSYEQYF.

This clonotype was seen repeatedly, ten times or more. The rearrangement joins TRBV5-1 to TRBJ2-1; D could derive from TRBD1 or TRBD2 (5 bases each). The CDR3 runs 15 residues. Germline loops: CDR1 SGHRS, CDR2 YFSETQ. Trimming pared 0 bases from V and 6 bases from J, leaving 13 bases between. The CDR3 nucleotides are TGCGCCAGCAGCTTGGGAGGGCAAAGGGGCAATGAGCAGTTCTTC. It yields the protein CASSLGGQRGNEQFF.

The sample holds many counts of this clonotype. This chain joins TRBV30 and TRBJ2-1, with a possible D match to TRBD1 (5 bases). The CDR3 loop spans 12 amino acids. Trimming cost V 1 base and J 4 bases, with 5 bases left between them. CDR1 is GTSNPN, CDR2 SVGIG, per germline (reference sequence). The CDR3 coding sequence is TGTGCCTGGAGTGGACAGTACAATGAGCAGTTCTTC. As protein: CAWSGQYNEQFF.

This clonotype was observed a few times. The chain uses TRBV14 and TRBJ2-1, with D perhaps TRBD1 or TRBD2 (5 bases each). This CDR3 has 14 residues. Trimming took 3 bases from V and 6 from J, leaving 12 bases between them. Per the germline V gene, CDR1 is SGHDN and CDR2 is FVKESK. Here the CDR3 reads CASSQTMGVNEQFF. CDR3 bases: TGTGCCAGCAGCCAGACTATGGGGGTCAATGAGCAGTTCTTC.

The J gene is TRBJ2-7, the V gene TRBV6-1, with a possible D match to TRBD2 (6 bases). The germline gives CDR1 MNHNS, CDR2 SASEGT. This CDR3 has 15 residues. Trimming shortened V by 5 bases and J by 0 bases, and 14 bases separated the two germline ends. Here the CDR3 DNA reads TGTGCCAGCAGTTTTCCCGGGACTTCCTCCTACGAGCAGTACTTC. Translated, it gives CASSFPGTSSYEQYF.

CDR3 nucleotide sequence: TGCAGTGCTACACTAGCGGGAGTCCCCTCAGGCTTCTTC. As protein: CSATLAGVPSGFF. The chain couples TRBV20-1 to TRBJ2-1, with TRBD2 matching 11 bases. CDR1 DFQATT and CDR2 SNEGSKA come from the germline V gene (reference sequence). Trimming cost V 4 bases and J 16 bases; bases outside gene matches: 12. The CDR3 sequence is 13 residues long.

The CDR3 nucleotides are TGTGCCAGCAGCTTAGCCCCTCCGGGACAGCGGGCCATAAAGCGTAACACCGGGGAGCTGTTTTTT. It encodes CASSLAPPGQRAIKRNTGELFF. This chain links TRBV7-3 with TRBJ2-2; D is perhaps TRBD1 (7 bases). The CDR3 is 22 amino acids. CDR1 and CDR2 from the germline V gene are SGHTA and FQGTGA. Trimming removed 2 bases from V and 2 bases from J, with 30 bases in between.

V gene TRBV9 combines with J gene TRBJ2-5; 9 positions match TRBD1. The trim removed 4 bases at V and 4 bases at J, leaving 11 bases unmatched. Germline CDR1 and CDR2: SGDLS and YYNGEE. The length of the CDR3 is 16 residues. CDR3 bases: TGTGCCAGCAGCTTCTCCCCCGGGACAGGGCTAGAGACCCAGTACTTC. Amino acids: CASSFSPGTGLETQYF.

The chain has TRBV20-1 and TRBJ2-5; D uncertain. This CDR3 has 10 amino acids. CDR1 and CDR2 (germline): DFQATT, SNEGSKA (reference sequence). Trimming left V 4 bases short and J 7 bases short, with 7 bases between. This CDR3 is CSAMAATQYF. CDR3 DNA: TGCAGTGCTATGGCGGCGACCCAGTACTTC.

This clonotype has a single count. The chain carries TRBV2 and TRBJ2-5, with D tentatively TRBD2 (5 bases). Trimming stripped 4 bases from V and 2 bases from J, with 11 bases between. The germline CDR1 and CDR2 sequences are SNHLY and FYNNEI. This CDR3 contains 14 residues. CDR3 in amino acids: CASSGRTVQETQYF. The CDR3 DNA reads TGTGCCAGCAGTGGGAGGACGGTACAAGAGACCCAGTACTTC.

There are a few counts of this clonotype. The chain has TRBV20-1 and TRBJ1-1; weak D call: TRBD1 (6 bases). Germline lookup yields CDR1 DFQATT and CDR2 SNEGSKA (reference sequence). V was trimmed by 7 bases and J by 5 bases, leaving 14 bases between them. CDR3 size: 12 residues. This CDR3 is CSVTSGVTEAFF. As DNA, the CDR3 is TGCAGTGTTACTTCAGGGGTGACTGAAGCTTTCTTT.

The rearrangement uses TRBV3-1 and TRBJ2-1; 9 nucleotides agree with TRBD2. Germline V gives CDR1 LGHDT, CDR2 YNNKEL (reference sequence). The CDR3 is 13 amino acids. V lost 4 bases, J lost 15 bases, and 10 bases stayed unmatched. CDR3 DNA: TGTGCCAGCAGCCGAAGGCCAGCGGGAGGAAGGTTCTTC. Protein sequence: CASSRRPAGGRFF.

The gene calls are TRBV7-2 and TRBJ2-1; no clear D gene. The CDR3 is made up of 15 amino acids. With 5 bases removed from V and 9 bases from J, the gap between germline ends came to 20 bases. CDR1 is SGHTA and CDR2 is FQGNSA in the germline V gene. The CDR3 loop is CASSAGSYSSGEQFF. The CDR3 DNA sequence: TGTGCCAGCAGCGCCGGGTCCTACTCCTCCGGTGAGCAGTTCTTC.

In this sample, this clonotype turned up a few times. The rearrangement uses TRBV4-3 and TRBJ1-1, with a weak D call TRBD1 (5 bases). V lost 0 bases, J lost 11 bases, and 10 bases lay in between. The length of the CDR3 is 12 residues. Looked up from germline, CDR1 is LGHNA and CDR2 is YSLEER. CDR3 sequence (DNA): TGCGCCAGCAGCCAAGATCAGGGCGACGCTTTCTTT. It is translated as CASSQDQGDAFF.

This clonotype has at least ten counts. J is TRBJ2-6 and V is TRBV18; the D is unclear. The germline V gene encodes CDR1 KGHSH and CDR2 LQKENI. V was pared by 1 base and J by 0 bases, with 13 bases between. This CDR3 is built from 18 residues. CDR3 loop: CASSPRSSSSSGANVLTF. CDR3 in DNA: TGTGCCAGCTCACCACGGAGCAGCTCGAGCTCTGGGGCCAACGTCCTGACTTTC. The whole variable domain, remainder taken from reference TRBV18 and TRBJ2-6, is NAGVMQNPRHLVRRRGQEARLRCSPMKGHSHVYWYRQLPEEGLKFMVYLQKENIIDESGMPKERFSAEFPKEGPSILRIQQVVRGDSAAYFCASSPRSSSSSGANVLTFGAGSRLTVL.